Presented here are 24 T cell receptor beta chains from one specimen sequenced in a study of blood T cell repertoires in COVID-19. Using immunoSEQ multiplex PCR, the repertoire was profiled, and TCRdb retains in-frame clones only, with some absent. The top ten clones hold 7% to 9% of a sample with roughly 210,000 clones, around 86% of them seen once. The sample taken for sequencing was PBMCs or T cells enriched from blood (not recorded which). All receptors come from a young man in a cohort exposed to, infected with or recovered from COVID-19 (not recorded which).

The chain combines TRBV7-9 with TRBJ1-5; TRBD1 aligns across 7 bases. V dropped 1 base and J dropped 2; count of bases not matched to a gene: 2. The CDR3 contains 15 residues. Germline CDR1 is SEHNR and CDR2 is FQNEAQ (reference sequence). The CDR3 loop is CASSLEDRGNQPQHF. Here the CDR3 DNA reads TGTGCCAGCAGCTTAGAAGACAGGGGCAATCAGCCCCAGCATTTT.

This sequence joins TRBV27 and TRBJ1-5, with a weak D call TRBD1 (5 bases). The CDR3 has 14 amino acids. V lost 5 bases and J lost 3, with 11 bases in between. Germline loops: CDR1 MNHEY, CDR2 SMNVEV (reference sequence). The CDR3 region is CASSTQGFNQPQHF. The DNA of the CDR3 is TGTGCCAGCAGTACCCAGGGATTCAATCAGCCCCAGCATTTT.

This sequence joins TRBV5-1 and TRBJ2-6; TRBD1 might be the D (5 bases). This CDR3 has 18 residues. The V gene's germline CDR1 is SGHRS and CDR2 YFSETQ. Trimming removed 1 base at V and 0 bases at J, with 14 bases between. CDR3 in DNA: TGCGCCAGCAGCTTGTGGGCAGGGTTGAGCTCTGGGGCCAACGTCCTGACTTTC. Translated: CASSLWAGLSSGANVLTF.

This chain links TRBV4-2 with TRBJ2-7, with TRBD2 identical over 7 bases. This CDR3 spans 14 amino acids. The germline CDR1 and CDR2 sequences are LGHNA and YNFKEQ. V lost 1 base to trimming and J lost 0 bases; unmatched junction nucleotides: 0. The CDR3 region has the DNA TGTGCCAGCAGCCAAGGCGGGAGCTCCTACGAGCAGTACTTC. This codes for CASSQGGSSYEQYF.

This clone occurred a few times. CDR3 sequence (DNA): TGTGCCAGTCGTCCTACAGGGGGCTCTGGCTACACCTTC. Residues: CASRPTGGSGYTF. The chain combines TRBV19 with TRBJ1-2, with 9 bases that match TRBD1. The CDR3 loop spans 13 amino acids. The V and J ends lost 8 bases and 7 bases, in that order; junction bases with no gene match: 8. Germline CDR1 reads LNHDA; CDR2 reads SQIVND (reference sequence).

The chain couples TRBV3-1 (or the pseudogene TRBV3-2) to TRBJ2-1, with a possible D match to TRBD1 (6 bases). The CDR3 runs to 18 residues. V was cut by 3 bases and J by 0 bases, with 18 bases left in between. Germline-derived CDR1 and CDR2 are LGHDT and YNNKEL (reference sequence). The CDR3 is CASSHPWATRGSYNEQFF. The CDR3 DNA reads as TGTGCCAGCAGCCATCCGTGGGCGACCAGGGGCTCCTACAATGAGCAGTTCTTC.

This rearrangement joins TRBV7-9 to TRBJ1-1, with TRBD1 identical over 9 bases. After removal of 1 base from V and 1 base from J, the junction contained 4 bases not matched to a gene. The germline CDR1 and CDR2 sequences are SEHNR and FQNEAQ (reference sequence). The CDR3 loop spans 16 amino acids. The CDR3 is CASSLVGQGPNTEAFF. The CDR3 DNA sequence: TGTGCCAGCAGCTTAGTAGGACAGGGGCCGAACACTGAAGCTTTCTTT.

The gene calls are TRBV27 and TRBJ1-5, with 9 nucleotides matching TRBD1. The V gene's germline CDR1 is MNHEY and CDR2 SMNVEV (reference sequence). Losses at the gene ends were 6 bases for V and 4 bases for J; bases not matched to a gene: 4. The length of the CDR3 is 14 residues. The CDR3 DNA reads TGTGCCAGCAGGGGGGACAGGGAGAATCAGCCCCAGCATTTT. Protein: CASRGDRENQPQHF.

The gene calls are TRBV2 and TRBJ1-3, with a tentative D call TRBD1 (5 bases). V lost 6 bases and J 4 bases, leaving 19 bases between the germline ends. Germline-derived CDR1 and CDR2 are SNHLY and FYNNEI. The CDR3 extends over 16 amino acids. The CDR3 reads CASREGRILSGNTIYF. The CDR3 region has the DNA TGTGCCAGCAGGGAGGGACGGATTCTCTCGGGAAACACCATATATTTT. Full variable domain (rest looked up from reference TRBV2 and TRBJ1-3): EPEVTQTPSHQVTQMGQEVILRCVPISNHLYFYWYRQILGQKVEFLVSFYNNEISEKSEIFDDQFSVERPDGSNFTLKIRSTKLEDSAMYFCASREGRILSGNTIYFGEGSWLTVV.

The chain joins TRBV29-1 to TRBJ1-5; 11 bases line up with TRBD1. J gave up 7 bases and V 5 bases, and 10 bases lay outside the gene matches. Germline loops: CDR1 SQVTM, CDR2 ANQGSEA. This CDR3 is built from 15 residues. The CDR3 bases are TGCAGCGTTTTATTGGACAGGGGGCTGAACCAGCCCCAGCATTTT. As protein: CSVLLDRGLNQPQHF.

The chain joins TRBV27 to TRBJ1-4, with D maybe TRBD1 (5 bases). Germline values: CDR1 MNHEY, CDR2 SMNVEV (reference sequence). The ends were cut back, 3 bases at V and 8 bases at J, with 16 bases in the middle. This CDR3 has 15 residues. This chain's CDR3 is CASSFGPGGEEKLFF. The CDR3 DNA is TGTGCCAGCAGTTTCGGACCGGGAGGGGAGGAAAAACTGTTTTTT.

V usage is TRBV28 and J usage is TRBJ1-4; TRBD1 might be the D (6 bases). From germline, CDR1 is MDHEN and CDR2 SYDVKM. This CDR3 spans 14 amino acids. V was pared by 8 bases and J by 8 bases, with 18 bases between. This CDR3 reads CASRYRAGQEKLFF. The CDR3 coding sequence is TGTGCCAGCCGTTACAGGGCGGGTCAGGAAAAACTGTTTTTT.

The V call is TRBV19, the J call TRBJ2-2; 10 bases line up with TRBD2. Germline assignment: CDR1 LNHDA and CDR2 SQIVND (reference sequence). This CDR3 has 15 amino acids. V lost 10 bases, J lost 5 bases, and 10 bases stayed unmatched. DNA for the CDR3: TGTGCCACCCGGGAGGTAGCGGGAGGAACCGGGGAGCTGTTTTTT. Its protein is CATREVAGGTGELFF.

This clone was seen a handful of times. The J gene is TRBJ2-4, the V gene TRBV7-9, with a possible D match to TRBD2 (6 bases). The CDR3 contains 19 residues. V was pared by 3 bases and J by 0 bases, with 21 bases between. The germline V gene encodes CDR1 SEHNR and CDR2 FQNEAQ (reference sequence). CDR3 loop: CASSFGFRRATEAKNIQYF. The CDR3 DNA is TGTGCCAGCAGCTTTGGATTTCGGAGGGCCACAGAAGCCAAAAACATTCAGTACTTC. Based on the CDR3 plus reference TRBV7-9 and TRBJ2-4, the full variable domain is DTGVSQNPRHKITKRGQNVTFRCDPISEHNRLYWYRQTLGQGPEFLTYFQNEAQLEKSRLLSDRFSAERPKGSFSTLEIQRTEQGDSAMYLCASSFGFRRATEAKNIQYFGAGTRLSVL.

The gene calls are TRBV18 and TRBJ1-6; 7 bases are shared with TRBD1. Losses at the gene ends were 1 base for V and 7 bases for J; bases not matched to a gene: 4. Germline loops: CDR1 KGHSH, CDR2 LQKENI. This CDR3 comprises 15 residues. CDR3 protein: CASSPLQGLNSPLHF. DNA of the CDR3: TGTGCCAGCTCACCACTACAGGGGCTCAATTCACCCCTCCACTTT.

This sequence joins TRBV7-3 and TRBJ1-1; D is ambiguous. V was trimmed by 4 bases and J by 12 bases, leaving 18 bases between them. Germline V gives CDR1 SGHTA, CDR2 FQGTGA. The CDR3 has 13 residues. CDR3 sequence (DNA): TGTGCCAGCAGCTCCTCGCGGACTGTAGTGACTTTCTTT. This translates into CASSSSRTVVTFF. The full variable domain, rest sourced from reference TRBV7-3 and TRBJ1-1, is GAGVSQTPSNKVTEKGKYVELRCDPISGHTALYWYRQSLGQGPEFLIYFQGTGAADDSGLPNDRFFAVRPEGSVSTLKIQRTERGDSAVYLCASSSSRTVVTFFGQGTRLTVV.

This clone was seen a handful of times. This chain links TRBV27 with TRBJ2-1; 7 nucleotides match TRBD2. CDR3 size: 18 residues. J gave up 0 bases and V 5 bases, and 13 bases lay outside the gene matches. CDR1 and CDR2 from the germline V gene are MNHEY and SMNVEV (reference sequence). CDR3 nucleotide sequence: TGTGCCAGCAGTGTAACCACCTCAGCGGGACCCTCCTACAATGAGCAGTTCTTC. Protein: CASSVTTSAGPSYNEQFF.

This clone has only one observation. The chain carries TRBV6-5 and TRBJ2-5, with D perhaps TRBD2 (5 bases). The CDR3 has 13 residues. Trimming took off 4 bases at V and 2 bases at J, with 8 bases between the two ends. The germline gives CDR1 MNHEY, CDR2 SVGAGI. The CDR3 spells CASSSEVQETQYF. Written as DNA, the CDR3 is TGTGCCAGCAGTTCGGAGGTGCAAGAGACCCAGTACTTC.

This clone was found a few times. This chain connects TRBV27 to TRBJ2-7; TRBD2 agrees at 8 bases. Per the germline V gene, CDR1 is MNHEY and CDR2 is SMNVEV (reference sequence). The CDR3 loop spans 14 amino acids. V shed 6 bases, J shed 6 bases, and the junction held 10 bases outside the gene matches. The CDR3 coding sequence is TGTGCCAGCAGATCCGGGACTAGAATTTCCGAGCAGTACTTC. The encoded protein is CASRSGTRISEQYF.

The rearrangement joins TRBV6-5 to TRBJ1-3, with D possibly TRBD1 on 5 matching bases. The CDR3 has 16 residues. From germline, CDR1 is MNHEY and CDR2 SVGAGI. Trimming shortened V by 0 bases and J by 3 bases, and 12 bases separated the two germline ends. CDR3 sequence reads: CASSYSSLDSGNTIYF. DNA for the CDR3: TGTGCCAGCAGTTACTCCAGCTTAGACAGTGGAAACACCATATATTTT.

The chain employs TRBV7-8 and TRBJ2-1, with no clear D. The germline V gene has CDR1 SGHVS and CDR2 FQNEAQ. The V and J ends lost 4 bases and 7 bases respectively, with 11 bases between them. CDR3 size: 13 residues. The CDR3 loop is CASSYYSSNEQFF. Here the CDR3 DNA reads TGTGCCAGCAGCTATTACTCGTCGAATGAGCAGTTCTTC.

The V and J genes are TRBV27 and TRBJ1-1; D unclear. Germline V gives CDR1 MNHEY, CDR2 SMNVEV (reference sequence). V dropped 6 bases and J dropped 3 bases, with 14 bases sitting between them. CDR3 length equals 14 residues. In nucleotides, the CDR3 is TGTGCCAGCAGCCCCGGGAGTTTGTACACTGAAGCTTTCTTT. The encoded protein is CASSPGSLYTEAFF.

The chain joins TRBV9 to TRBJ2-3, with 13 bases identical to TRBD2. J gave up 2 bases and V 2 bases, and 2 bases lay outside the gene matches. Per the germline V gene, CDR1 is SGDLS and CDR2 is YYNGEE. The CDR3 is 16 residues long. The CDR3 region has the DNA TGTGCCAGCAGCGTCGGACTAGCGGGAGTCACAGATACGCAGTATTTT. Translated: CASSVGLAGVTDTQYF.

V and J are TRBV18 and TRBJ2-7; D may be TRBD1 (5 bases). Germline-derived CDR1 and CDR2 are KGHSH and LQKENI. The CDR3 runs 14 residues. V lost 5 bases to trimming and J lost 1 base, with 12 bases between them. CDR3 protein: CASSSTTASYEQYF. DNA of the CDR3: TGTGCCAGCTCATCAACGACAGCTTCCTACGAGCAGTACTTC. The full variable domain, with the rest looked up from reference TRBV18 and TRBJ2-7, is NAGVMQNPRHLVRRRGQEARLRCSPMKGHSHVYWYRQLPEEGLKFMVYLQKENIIDESGMPKERFSAEFPKEGPSILRIQQVVRGDSAAYFCASSSTTASYEQYFGPGTRLTVT.